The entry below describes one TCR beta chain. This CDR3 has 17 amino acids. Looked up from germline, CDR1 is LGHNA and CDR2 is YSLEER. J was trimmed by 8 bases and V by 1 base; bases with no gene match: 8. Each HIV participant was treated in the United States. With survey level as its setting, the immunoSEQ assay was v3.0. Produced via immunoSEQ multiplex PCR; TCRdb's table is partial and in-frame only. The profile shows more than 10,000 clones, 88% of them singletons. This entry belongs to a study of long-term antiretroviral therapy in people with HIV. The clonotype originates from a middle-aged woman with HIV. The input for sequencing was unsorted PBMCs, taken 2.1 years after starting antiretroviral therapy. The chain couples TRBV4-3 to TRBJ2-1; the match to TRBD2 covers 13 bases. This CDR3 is CASSQAYTSGGGHEQFF. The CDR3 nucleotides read TGCGCCAGCAGCCAAGCTTACACTAGCGGGGGGGGGCATGAGCAGTTCTTC.